The 20 T cell receptor beta chains presented below share a single source sample, sequenced in a study of blood T cells in healthy people across ages. PCR was performed a second time for about 6 to 11 cycles using a sample-barcoded 5' primer and a J-beta primer mix. In TCRdb, the 5' RACE reads were re-called with MiXCR into one record per CDR3 protein. The table has just under 750,000 distinct CDR3 sequences, 20% to 25% seen once. Sequencing used blood. The receptor set was obtained from a man in his 70s in good health.

This chain connects TRBV7-9 to TRBJ2-7; 9 bases are a match to TRBD1. The CDR3 totals 15 residues. The germline V gene encodes CDR1 SEHNR and CDR2 FQNEAQ (reference sequence). V lost 2 bases to trimming and J lost 0 bases; unmatched junction nucleotides: 2. The chain's CDR3 is CASSLQGQGSYEQYF. The CDR3 DNA is TGTGCCAGCAGCTTACAGGGACAGGGCTCCTACGAGCAGTACTTC.

This clonotype has ten or more counts. This sequence joins TRBV29-1 and TRBJ2-5; D remains unclear. Trimming pared 6 bases from V and 2 bases from J, leaving 10 bases between. The CDR3 contains 12 residues. Germline CDR1 SQVTM, CDR2 ANQGSEA. The CDR3 region has the DNA TGCAGCGTATTGGGCTATCAAGAGACCCAGTACTTC. Residues: CSVLGYQETQYF.

This clonotype turned up a few times. The chain recombines TRBV12-3 or TRBV12-4 with TRBJ2-1, with a possible D match to TRBD1 (5 bases). The CDR3 has 14 residues. The V end lost 4 bases, the J end lost 3 bases, and 10 bases lay between the germline ends. This CDR3 reads CASSSAGFYNEQFF. The CDR3 nucleotides are TGTGCCAGCAGTTCGGCAGGGTTCTACAATGAGCAGTTCTTC.

Remarks on this clonotype: A read error may produce the germline difference seen at one junction end. This rearrangement joins TRBV7-2 to TRBJ2-3; D might be TRBD1 (6 bases). Germline CDR1 reads SGHTA; CDR2 reads FQGNSA. This CDR3 spans 15 amino acids. In DNA form, the CDR3 reads TGTGCCAGCAGCTTAAATCTACAGGGCACAGATACGCAGTGTTTT. It codes for CASSLNLQGTDTQCF.

V usage is TRBV13 and J usage is TRBJ1-2; the match to TRBD1 covers 7 bases. The CDR3 is made up of 15 amino acids. Germline lookup yields CDR1 PRHDT and CDR2 FYEKMQ (reference sequence). After removal of 0 bases from V and 4 bases from J, the junction contained 5 bases not matched to a gene. The CDR3 spells CASSLGTGTPYGYTF. The CDR3 nucleotides are TGTGCCAGCAGCTTAGGGACAGGGACCCCCTATGGCTACACCTTC. Looking up the rest from reference TRBV13 and TRBJ1-2 gives the full variable domain: AAGVIQSPRHLIKEKRETATLKCYPIPRHDTVYWYQQGPGQDPQFLISFYEKMQSDKGSIPDRFSAQQFSDYHSELNMSSLELGDSALYFCASSLGTGTPYGYTFGSGTRLTVV.

V and J are TRBV7-3 and TRBJ2-2; no firm D call. Germline loops: CDR1 SGHTA, CDR2 FQGTGA. V was clipped by 4 bases and J by 1 base, with 10 bases between them. The CDR3 length is 15 residues. For the CDR3, the DNA is TGTGCCAGCAGCTATGGCGGAAAGAACACCGGGGAGCTGTTTTTT. This translates into CASSYGGKNTGELFF.

This clonotype was seen ten or more times. This chain uses TRBV5-1 with TRBJ2-7; TRBD2 is a possible D gene (6 bases). V was clipped by 2 bases and J by 0 bases, with 9 bases between them. The CDR3 runs to 14 residues. Germline CDR1 reads SGHRS; CDR2 reads YFSETQ. In nucleotides, the CDR3 is TGCGCCAGCAGCTTTCGGGAGAGCTCCTACGAGCAGTACTTC. It is translated as CASSFRESSYEQYF.

J is TRBJ1-4 and V is TRBV12-3 or TRBV12-4, with D possibly TRBD1 on 6 matching bases. Trimming cost V 6 bases and J 3 bases, with 11 bases left between them. The CDR3 totals 14 residues. CDR3 DNA sequence: TGTGCCAGCAGGACAGGACTAGCTAATGAAAAACTGTTTTTT. It is translated as CASRTGLANEKLFF.

The chain has TRBV11-3 and TRBJ2-3; TRBD2 agrees at 8 bases. There are 14 residues in the CDR3. Germline V gives CDR1 SGHNT, CDR2 YENEEA. J was trimmed by 7 bases and V by 4 bases; bases with no gene match: 7. Here the CDR3 reads CASSSGLVENTQYF. The DNA of the CDR3 is TGTGCCAGCAGCTCGGGACTAGTGGAGAATACGCAGTATTTT. The full variable domain, in which reference TRBV11-3 and TRBJ2-3 provide the parts outside the CDR3, is EAGVVQSPRYKIIEKKQPVAFWCNPISGHNTLYWYLQNLGQGPELLIRYENEEAVDDSQLPKDRFSAERLKGVDSTLKIQPAELGDSAVYLCASSSGLVENTQYFGPGTRLTVL.

This clonotype was counted between two and nine times. This chain connects TRBV29-1 to TRBJ2-1, with D perhaps given as TRBD1 or TRBD2 (5 bases each). The DNA end favors TRBJ2-7, so the J call may be wrong. CDR1 is SQVTM, CDR2 ANQGSEA, per germline. This CDR3 has 12 amino acids. CDR3 sequence reads: CSVEGLGYEQYF. Written as DNA, the CDR3 is TGCAGCGTAGAGGGGTTAGGATACGAGCAGTACTTC.

The J gene is TRBJ1-2, the V gene TRBV19; D perhaps matches TRBD1 (5 bases). Trimming removed 7 bases at V and 4 bases at J, with 19 bases between. The CDR3 runs 15 residues. The germline CDR1 and CDR2 sequences are LNHDA and SQIVND (reference sequence). CDR3 sequence: CASTRDRVPTYGYTF. DNA of the CDR3: TGTGCCAGTACCAGGGATAGGGTGCCCACCTATGGCTACACCTTC. The full variable domain, with the rest looked up from reference TRBV19 and TRBJ1-2, is DGGITQSPKYLFRKEGQNVTLSCEQNLNHDAMYWYRQDPGQGLRLIYYSQIVNDFQKGDIAEGYSVSREKKESFPLTVTSAQKNPTAFYLCASTRDRVPTYGYTFGSGTRLTVV.

The chain couples TRBV7-2 to TRBJ2-3, with D maybe TRBD2 (5 bases). The CDR3 sequence is 18 residues long. V dropped 0 bases and J dropped 4 bases, with 20 bases sitting between them. Germline CDR1 and CDR2: SGHTA and FQGNSA. This chain's CDR3 is CASSLAGWVELEPDTQYF. The CDR3 region has the DNA TGTGCCAGCAGCTTAGCGGGTTGGGTGGAACTAGAACCAGATACGCAGTATTTT.

The chain joins TRBV5-1 to TRBJ2-5, with 10 positions matching TRBD2. The J call may be faulty, since TRBJ2-7 better matches the DNA end. The CDR3 sequence is 15 residues long. Germline values: CDR1 SGHRS, CDR2 YFSETQ. The CDR3: CASSLRTSGSYEQYF. The CDR3 coding sequence is TGCGCCAGCAGCCTGAGGACTAGCGGATCCTACGAGCAGTACTTC.

This chain connects TRBV12-3 or TRBV12-4 to TRBJ2-1; TRBD2 matches 10 bases. CDR3 length: 14 amino acids. V lost 5 bases to trimming and J lost 6 bases; unmatched junction nucleotides: 4. The CDR3 is CASSQREGRNEQFF. In DNA, the CDR3 is TGTGCCAGCAGTCAGCGGGAGGGCCGCAATGAGCAGTTCTTC.

There are a few counts of this clonotype. The V gene is TRBV5-1, the J gene TRBJ2-3; 8 nucleotides agree with TRBD2. The CDR3 has 15 residues. Germline V CDR1 and CDR2: SGHRS, YFSETQ. Losses at the gene ends were 3 bases for V and 4 bases for J; bases not matched to a gene: 7. The DNA of the CDR3 is TGCGCCAGCAGCTCCCCAGCGGGGGAGGCAGATACGCAGTATTTT. It codes for CASSSPAGEADTQYF.

This CDR3 reads CATRVGGLQETQYF. For the CDR3, the DNA is TGTGCCACCAGAGTGGGGGGGTTACAAGAGACCCAGTACTTC. V and J are TRBV15 and TRBJ2-5, with TRBD2 matching 7 bases. With V trimmed by 6 bases and J by 2 bases, 6 bases remained unmatched. Per germline, CDR1 LNHNV and CDR2 YYDKDF (reference sequence). This CDR3 has 14 amino acids.

This chain joins TRBV29-1 and TRBJ1-5; D remains unclear. CDR3 length: 13 amino acids. The germline V gene encodes CDR1 SQVTM and CDR2 ANQGSEA. V was clipped by 4 bases and J by 4 bases, with 11 bases between them. This chain's CDR3 is CSVAGAGNQPQHF. For the CDR3, the DNA is TGCAGCGTTGCCGGCGCGGGGAATCAGCCCCAGCATTTT.

This clonotype has only a few counts. The V call is TRBV13, the J call TRBJ1-1; no definite D call. The CDR3 contains 14 residues. The V end lost 6 bases, the J end lost 7 bases, and 18 bases lay between the germline ends. Germline V CDR1 and CDR2: PRHDT, FYEKMQ (reference sequence). The CDR3 sequence: CASSLGSGRFEAFF. DNA of the CDR3: TGTGCCAGCAGTCTGGGGTCCGGACGCTTTGAAGCTTTCTTT.

The genes are TRBV7-6 and TRBJ2-3; D gene ambiguous. CDR3 size: 17 residues. The germline gives CDR1 SGHVS, CDR2 FNYEAQ. V lost 0 bases, J lost 7 bases, and 20 bases lay in between. CDR3 in DNA: TGTGCCAGCAGCTTAGCGGTTCCGGGCACTACTGGGAATACGCAGTATTTT. Translating it yields CASSLAVPGTTGNTQYF.

The chain links TRBV2 to TRBJ2-1; the match to TRBD1 covers 10 bases. V dropped 6 bases and J dropped 8; count of bases not matched to a gene: 10. CDR1 and CDR2 from the germline V gene are SNHLY and FYNNEI. The CDR3 extends over 15 amino acids. DNA for the CDR3: TGTGCCAGCAGCTTAACGGGACAGGGGCCCGATGAGCAGTTCTTC. As protein: CASSLTGQGPDEQFF.